Presented here are 9 T cell receptor beta chains from one specimen sequenced in a study of OX40 agonist ivuxolimab in advanced cancers. Profiled with immunoSEQ multiplex PCR; TCRdb holds only in-frame clones, not every one. Of approximately 82,000 clones detected, roughly 88% appear once; the ten largest clones hold around 4.1%. Specimen: CD4+ or CD8+ T cells sorted from blood, collected in a trial of the OX40 agonist ivuxolimab. The receptors originated from an adult with an advanced solid tumor such as melanoma, head and neck, liver or kidney cancer.

This chain links TRBV6-6 with TRBJ2-7; a weak D match, TRBD2 (5 bases). The CDR3 loop spans 13 amino acids. Germline V gene sequence: CDR1 MNHNY, CDR2 SVGAGI (reference sequence). The germline V and J ends were trimmed by 6 bases and 2 bases, with 11 bases remaining between them. As DNA, the CDR3 is TGTGCCAGCAGAAGAGGACTCGCCTACGAGCAGTACTTC. Encoded protein: CASRRGLAYEQYF.

This chain links TRBV30 with TRBJ1-5; possible D gene TRBD1, 6 bases. Germline values: CDR1 GTSNPN, CDR2 SVGIG (reference sequence). There are 14 residues in the CDR3. Trimming took off 5 bases at V and 6 bases at J, with 17 bases between the two ends. CDR3 DNA: TGTGCCTGGGGAGCGGGGGGGGCGAGTCAGCCCCAGCATTTT. The encoded protein is CAWGAGGASQPQHF.

The chain is built from TRBV10-1 and TRBJ2-3; 7 nucleotides match TRBD2. There are 15 residues in the CDR3. Germline V gene data show CDR1 as WNHNN and CDR2 as SYGVQD (reference sequence). With 0 bases clipped from V and 4 bases from J, the junction kept 4 bases outside the gene matches. CDR3 sequence: CASSESSSGADTQYF. The DNA for the CDR3 is TGCGCCAGCAGTGAGTCGTCTAGCGGCGCAGATACGCAGTATTTT.

This chain connects TRBV9 to TRBJ2-1; 9 positions agree with TRBD1. The CDR3 is 14 amino acids. From germline, CDR1 is SGDLS and CDR2 YYNGEE. Trimming removed 4 bases from V and 8 bases from J; junction bases left unmatched: 7. CDR3 sequence: CASSPGQGKYEQFF. The CDR3 DNA reads TGTGCCAGCAGCCCAGGACAGGGGAAGTATGAGCAGTTCTTC.

The CDR3 nucleotides read TGTGCCAGCAGCGTAGAGGGGGGACAGGGGAACACCGGGGAGCTGTTTTTT. As protein: CASSVEGGQGNTGELFF. The J gene is TRBJ2-2, the V gene TRBV9, with 9 nucleotides matching TRBD1. V lost 0 bases to trimming and J lost 1 base; unmatched junction nucleotides: 4. This CDR3 comprises 17 residues. Germline values: CDR1 SGDLS, CDR2 YYNGEE.

In this sample, this clone turned up once. The chain is built from TRBV7-2 and TRBJ2-7; 8 bases agree with TRBD1. J gave up 0 bases and V 4 bases, and 5 bases lay outside the gene matches. The germline gives CDR1 SGHTA, CDR2 FQGNSA. The CDR3 runs 15 residues. The CDR3 reads CASSSSDRGSYEQYF. The CDR3 DNA follows: TGTGCCAGCAGCTCATCAGACAGGGGCTCCTACGAGCAGTACTTC.

The chain recombines TRBV30 with TRBJ1-3; TRBD1 might be the D (6 bases). Germline V gene lookup returns CDR1 GTSNPN and CDR2 SVGIG (reference sequence). CDR3 length equals 13 residues. Trimming removed 3 bases at V and 3 bases at J, with 9 bases between. The CDR3, as DNA: TGTGCCTGGAGCGAGGGGGGTGGAAACACCATATATTTT. As protein: CAWSEGGGNTIYF.

V is TRBV6-1 and J is TRBJ2-1; TRBD2 aligns across 7 bases. The CDR3 covers 15 residues. V was pared by 4 bases and J by 3 bases, with 6 bases of the junction left unmatched. CDR1 and CDR2 from the germline V gene are MNHNS and SASEGT. CDR3 DNA sequence: TGTGCCAGCAGTGGGGGGGGAATAATCTACAATGAGCAGTTCTTC. Its protein is CASSGGGIIYNEQFF.

The J gene is TRBJ2-7, the V gene TRBV28; 10 bases align to TRBD1. Germline lookup yields CDR1 MDHEN and CDR2 SYDVKM. The CDR3 has 15 amino acids. The trim removed 4 bases at V and 3 bases at J, leaving 6 bases unmatched. The CDR3 sequence is CASSSAGQGIYEQYF. In DNA, the CDR3 is TGTGCCAGCAGTTCAGCGGGACAGGGGATCTACGAGCAGTACTTC.